The source of this T cell receptor (beta chain) is a study of blood T cell repertoires in COVID-19. Study background: Sites in the United States, Italy and Spain provided acute and convalescent COVID-19 samples. The analysed material was cDNA or gDNA that came from T cells, B-cell-depleted T cells, or PBMCs.

Germline lookup yields CDR1 SGDLS and CDR2 YYNGEE. V was shortened by 0 bases and J by 8 bases, with 12 bases between the two germline ends. The CDR3 is 13 residues long. Enrolment of Seattle patients took place during active infection, and they were followed longitudinally. As handled by the study authors: Using reference gene primer amplification, nucleated cell counts were estimated. This table comes from immunoSEQ multiplex PCR, and its TCRdb copy is limited to in-frame clones, with some not included. The D gene and trimming were derived from the DNA, and the V and J assignments and clone size from that table. The table lists approximately 260,000 clones, around 90% of them singletons.

The chain has TRBV9 and TRBJ2-7; unclear D gene. The sample comprised peripheral blood. The TCR comes from a woman in her fifties or sixties with COVID-19, enrolled during active disease. This CDR3 reads CASSVASGYQQYF. The DNA for the CDR3 is TGTGCCAGCAGCGTAGCGTCGGGTTACCAGCAGTACTTC.